One sample yielded the 3 T cell receptor beta chains listed below, sequenced in a study of blood T cells in healthy people across ages. With a J-beta primer mix and a sample-barcoded 5' primer, a second PCR ran 7 to 11 cycles. MiXCR, run by TCRdb on the 5' RACE reads, gives a single entry per CDR3 protein. Among 1.8 million or so distinct CDR3 sequences, about two fifths were seen once, and the ten largest hold more than 20%. The specimen was blood. Receptor source: a human donor in good health.

The CDR3 region has the DNA TGTGCCAGCAGCTACCAGGGCGGGGATCAGGGCTACACCTTC. It specifies CASSYQGGDQGYTF. The rearrangement joins TRBV7-2 to TRBJ1-2, with D tentatively TRBD1 (5 bases). Trimming took off 4 bases at V and 8 bases at J, with 17 bases between the two ends. This CDR3 comprises 14 residues. The germline gives CDR1 SGHTA, CDR2 FQGNSA.

CDR3 region: CASSQEMDGETQYF. The CDR3 DNA reads TGTGCCAGCAGCCAAGAGATGGACGGTGAGACGCAGTATTTT. This chain links TRBV4-2 with TRBJ2-3; no clear D gene. The CDR3 spans 14 residues. Germline V CDR1 and CDR2: LGHNA, YNFKEQ. Trimming took 0 bases from V and 9 from J, leaving 13 bases between them.

This clonotype was counted between two and nine times. This rearrangement joins TRBV6-5 to TRBJ2-5; D is unresolved. The J call may be mistaken, given a closer DNA end match to TRBJ2-7. Germline V gives CDR1 MNHEY, CDR2 SVGAGI. The CDR3 has 16 residues. CDR3 in DNA: TGTGCCAGCATCAAAGGGCTTCCTATAGGAACTTACGAGCAGTACTTC. Its protein is CASIKGLPIGTYEQYF.